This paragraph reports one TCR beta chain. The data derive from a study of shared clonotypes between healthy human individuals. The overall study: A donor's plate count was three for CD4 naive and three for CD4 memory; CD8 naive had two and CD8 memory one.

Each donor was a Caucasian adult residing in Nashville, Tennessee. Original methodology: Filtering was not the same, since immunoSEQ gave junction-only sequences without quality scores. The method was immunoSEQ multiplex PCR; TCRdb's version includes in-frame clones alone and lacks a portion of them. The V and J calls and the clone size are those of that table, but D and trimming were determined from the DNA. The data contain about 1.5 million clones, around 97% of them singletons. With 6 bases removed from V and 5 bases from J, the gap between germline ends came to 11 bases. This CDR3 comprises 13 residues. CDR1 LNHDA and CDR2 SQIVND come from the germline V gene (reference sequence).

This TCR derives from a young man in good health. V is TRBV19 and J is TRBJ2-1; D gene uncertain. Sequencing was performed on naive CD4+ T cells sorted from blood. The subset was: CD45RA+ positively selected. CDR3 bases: TGTGCCAGTAGGTATTCACAGAACAATGAGCAGTTCTTC. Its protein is CASRYSQNNEQFF.